A selection of T cell receptor beta chains follows, all from one sample in a study of T cell repertoires in cytomegalovirus infection. Their target antigens are unknown. TCRdb re-called the reads through MiXCR, storing one row per CDR3 protein. The table lists around 800,000 distinct CDR3 sequences, around a third of them singletons, with around 12% in the top ten. The specimen comprised cultured CD8+ T cells from PBMCs, sampled from culture after CMV antigen stimulation. The origin of the receptors is a human donor in good health (CMV status not recorded). Some clones in this sample may be carry-over from other donors' samples. CDR3s include the opening cysteine and the closing phenylalanine or tryptophan. D genes are given only for firm matches. Rows give clone size only sometimes, using once, few, many, or a class for an expanded clone.

J gene: TRBJ2-1
V gene: TRBV27
clone size: many
CDR3 length: 14
D gene: TRBD1
CDR3 protein: CASSLETGGYEQFF
CDR3 DNA: TGTGCCAGCAGCTTAGAGACAGGGGGGTATGAGCAGTTCTTC

J gene: TRBJ2-2
V gene: TRBV6-1
clone size: many
CDR3 length: 18
D gene: .
CDR3 protein: CASRLGIQGGPGAGELFF
CDR3 DNA: TGTGCCAGCAGACTGGGGATACAAGGAGGCCCCGGGGCCGGGGAGCTGTTTTTT

J gene: TRBJ1-1
V gene: TRBV20-1
clone size: few
CDR3 length: 13
D gene: .
CDR3 protein: CSASMGLYAEAFF
CDR3 DNA: TGCAGTGCTAGTATGGGACTCTATGCTGAAGCTTTCTTT

J gene: TRBJ2-3
V gene: TRBV4-3
clone size: few
CDR3 length: 14
D gene: .
CDR3 protein: CASSQEKRTDTQYF
CDR3 DNA: TGCGCCAGCAGCCAAGAAAAAAGGACAGATACGCAGTATTTT

J gene: TRBJ1-5
V gene: TRBV7-8
clone size: .
CDR3 length: 17
D gene: TRBD1
CDR3 protein: CASSLDNRGHWDQPQHF
CDR3 DNA: TGTGCCAGCAGCTTAGATAACAGGGGGCATTGGGATCAGCCCCAGCATTTT

J gene: TRBJ2-6
V gene: TRBV12-3/TRBV12-4
clone size: few
CDR3 length: 16
D gene: .
CDR3 protein: CASSLDGLSGANVLTF
CDR3 DNA: TGTGCCAGCAGTTTAGATGGCCTCTCTGGGGCCAACGTCCTGACTTTC

J gene: TRBJ1-5
V gene: TRBV7-2
clone size: many
CDR3 length: 17
D gene: TRBD1
CDR3 protein: CASSPPDRDDSNQPQHF
CDR3 DNA: TGTGCCAGCAGCCCCCCTGACAGGGATGATAGCAATCAGCCCCAGCATTTT

J gene: TRBJ1-6
V gene: TRBV5-1
clone size: few
CDR3 length: 14
D gene: .
CDR3 protein: CASSFDSYNSPLHF
CDR3 DNA: TGCGCCAGCAGCTTTGACAGCTATAATTCACCCCTCCACTTT

J gene: TRBJ1-1
V gene: TRBV7-4
clone size: .
CDR3 length: 16
D gene: .
CDR3 protein: CASSLAPPAGATEAFF
CDR3 DNA: TGTGCCAGCAGCTTAGCCCCTCCGGCGGGGGCCACTGAAGCTTTCTTT

J gene: TRBJ2-1
V gene: TRBV7-6
clone size: many
CDR3 length: 15
D gene: .
CDR3 protein: CASSSRQGGLNEQFF
CDR3 DNA: TGTGCCAGCAGCTCTCGACAGGGAGGCCTCAATGAGCAGTTCTTC

J gene: TRBJ1-5
V gene: TRBV15
clone size: .
CDR3 length: 16
D gene: .
CDR3 protein: CATSTIGPLSNQPQHF
CDR3 DNA: TGTGCCACCAGCACCATTGGACCATTAAGCAATCAGCCCCAGCATTTT

J gene: TRBJ1-1
V gene: TRBV7-6
clone size: many
CDR3 length: 14
D gene: .
CDR3 protein: CASSLEQGMTEAFF
CDR3 DNA: TGTGCCAGCAGCTTAGAACAGGGTATGACTGAAGCTTTCTTT

J gene: TRBJ1-1
V gene: TRBV4-3
clone size: few
CDR3 length: 14
D gene: .
CDR3 protein: CASSQVGEHTEAFF
CDR3 DNA: TGCGCCAGCAGCCAAGTGGGGGAGCACACTGAAGCTTTCTTT

J gene: TRBJ1-2
V gene: TRBV24-1
clone size: many
CDR3 length: 12
D gene: .
CDR3 protein: CATSAPREGYTF
CDR3 DNA: TGTGCCACCAGTGCCCCCCGCGAGGGCTACACCTTC

J gene: TRBJ2-3
V gene: TRBV9
clone size: .
CDR3 length: 15
D gene: .
CDR3 protein: CASNPAGGSTDTQYF
CDR3 DNA: TGTGCCAGCAACCCCGCCGGGGGAAGCACAGATACGCAGTATTTT

J gene: TRBJ1-5
V gene: TRBV28
clone size: .
CDR3 length: 16
D gene: .
CDR3 protein: CASRPPSGAHNQPQHF
CDR3 DNA: TGTGCCAGCAGACCTCCTTCCGGGGCACACAATCAGCCCCAGCATTTT

J gene: TRBJ1-1
V gene: TRBV10-3
clone size: .
CDR3 length: 16
D gene: .
CDR3 protein: CATYTSPRLKDTEAFF
CDR3 DNA: TGTGCCACCTACACTTCCCCTCGGCTCAAGGACACTGAAGCTTTCTTT

J gene: TRBJ2-7
V gene: TRBV7-4
clone size: .
CDR3 length: 14
D gene: .
CDR3 protein: CASSSGLTFYEQYF
CDR3 DNA: TGTGCCAGCAGTTCCGGACTAACATTCTACGAGCAGTACTTC

J gene: TRBJ2-1
V gene: TRBV4-1
clone size: .
CDR3 length: 16
D gene: .
CDR3 protein: CASSQETGARDNEQFF
CDR3 DNA: TGCGCCAGCAGCCAAGAAACGGGGGCGCGAGACAATGAGCAGTTCTTC

J gene: TRBJ2-5
V gene: TRBV6-2/TRBV6-3
clone size: few
CDR3 length: 20
D gene: TRBD2
CDR3 protein: CASSTGVYTGGGRWDETQYF
CDR3 DNA: TGTGCCAGCAGCACGGGGGTGTACACAGGCGGGGGGAGGTGGGACGAGACCCAGTACTTC

J gene: TRBJ1-6
V gene: TRBV6-2/TRBV6-3
clone size: .
CDR3 length: 15
D gene: TRBD1
CDR3 protein: CASSYGTGYNSPLHF
CDR3 DNA: TGTGCCAGCAGTTACGGGACAGGGTATAATTCACCCCTCCACTTT

J gene: TRBJ1-1
V gene: TRBV10-3
clone size: few
CDR3 length: 12
D gene: .
CDR3 protein: CAISDRATEAFF
CDR3 DNA: TGTGCCATCAGTGATAGGGCCACTGAAGCTTTCTTT

J gene: TRBJ2-2
V gene: TRBV27
clone size: few
CDR3 length: 14
D gene: .
CDR3 protein: CASSLGGPGGELFF
CDR3 DNA: TGTGCCAGCAGTTTAGGGGGGCCTGGCGGGGAGCTGTTTTTT

J gene: TRBJ2-3
V gene: TRBV4-3
clone size: .
CDR3 length: 16
D gene: .
CDR3 protein: CASSQDRGGNTDTQYF
CDR3 DNA: TGCGCCAGCAGCCAAGATAGAGGGGGAAACACAGATACGCAGTATTTT

J gene: TRBJ1-1
V gene: TRBV4-1
clone size: .
CDR3 length: 15
D gene: .
CDR3 protein: CASSQGPGTNTEAFF
CDR3 DNA: TGCGCCAGCAGCCAAGGTCCAGGGACGAACACTGAAGCTTTCTTT

J gene: TRBJ2-5
V gene: TRBV7-8
clone size: many
CDR3 length: 18
D gene: .
CDR3 protein: CASSLARVMLAGQETQYF
CDR3 DNA: TGTGCCAGCAGCTTAGCGCGAGTTATGCTAGCAGGCCAAGAGACCCAGTACTTC

J gene: TRBJ1-1
V gene: TRBV20-1
clone size: .
CDR3 length: 14
D gene: .
CDR3 protein: CSVIPGGWNTEAFF
CDR3 DNA: TGCAGTGTGATACCGGGGGGCTGGAACACTGAAGCTTTCTTT

J gene: TRBJ1-4
V gene: TRBV4-2
clone size: few
CDR3 length: 17
D gene: .
CDR3 protein: CASSQGQDLLRNEKLFF
CDR3 DNA: TGTGCCAGCAGCCAGGGACAAGACCTTTTACGGAATGAAAAACTGTTTTTT

J gene: TRBJ2-3
V gene: TRBV27
clone size: .
CDR3 length: 15
D gene: TRBD2
CDR3 protein: CASGVRGGRTDTQYF
CDR3 DNA: TGTGCCAGCGGAGTACGCGGGGGGCGCACAGATACGCAGTATTTT